This is a list of T cell receptor beta chains from one sample in a study of blood T cell repertoires in COVID-19. The method was immunoSEQ multiplex PCR; TCRdb's version includes in-frame clones alone and lacks a portion of them. Of about 170,000 clones in the sample, approximately 90% were seen once. The sample was peripheral blood. These receptors were collected from a woman aged 80 or over in a cohort sampled during active or convalescent COVID-19. Both conserved end residues are part of each CDR3. The order of the fields is J gene, V gene, clone size, D gene, CDR3 DNA, CDR3 protein. D genes are given only for firm matches. The size field is filled for only some rows; it gives once, few, many or a size class.

j_gene: TRBJ2-3
v_gene: TRBV3-1/TRBV3-2
abundance: .
d_gene: .
CDR3nt: TGTGCCAGCAGCCTAAAAGGGGGTGCAGATACGCAGTATTTT
CDR3aa: CASSLKGGADTQYF

j_gene: TRBJ2-1
v_gene: TRBV3-1/TRBV3-2
abundance: .
d_gene: .
CDR3nt: TGTGCCAGCAGCCAAGCGAGAAACAATGAGCAGTTCTTC
CDR3aa: CASSQARNNEQFF

j_gene: TRBJ1-2
v_gene: TRBV3-1/TRBV3-2
abundance: .
d_gene: .
CDR3nt: TGTGCCAGCAGCCTTACAGAGAACTATGGCTACACCTTC
CDR3aa: CASSLTENYGYTF

j_gene: TRBJ1-2
v_gene: TRBV6-1
abundance: .
d_gene: .
CDR3nt: TGTGCCAGCAGTGAGGCAGCTAACTATGGCTACACCTTC
CDR3aa: CASSEAANYGYTF

j_gene: TRBJ2-3
v_gene: TRBV7-2
abundance: .
d_gene: .
CDR3nt: TGTGCCAGCAGCTTATATATTGGGACTAGCACAGATACGCAGTATTTT
CDR3aa: CASSLYIGTSTDTQYF

j_gene: TRBJ1-6
v_gene: TRBV6-5
abundance: .
d_gene: TRBD1
CDR3nt: TGTGCCAGCAGTTACTCGGACAGGCCCCCTAATTCACCCCTCCACTTT
CDR3aa: CASSYSDRPPNSPLHF

j_gene: TRBJ2-7
v_gene: TRBV28
abundance: .
d_gene: TRBD1
CDR3nt: TGTGCCAGCAGTTTACCCGGGACAGGGGACCACGAGCAGTACTTC
CDR3aa: CASSLPGTGDHEQYF

j_gene: TRBJ2-2
v_gene: TRBV7-6
abundance: .
d_gene: TRBD2
CDR3nt: TGTGCCAGCAGCGGGGGACTAGCGGGGTGGACCGGGGAGCTGTTTTTT
CDR3aa: CASSGGLAGWTGELFF

j_gene: TRBJ1-1
v_gene: TRBV11-2
abundance: few
d_gene: TRBD1
CDR3nt: TGTGCCAGCAGCCCGGACAGGACCTATGAAGCTTTCTTT
CDR3aa: CASSPDRTYEAFF

j_gene: TRBJ2-7
v_gene: TRBV7-8
abundance: .
d_gene: .
CDR3nt: TGTGCCAGCACCCCCAGGGCCAGCTCCTACGAGCAGTACTTC
CDR3aa: CASTPRASSYEQYF

j_gene: TRBJ1-1
v_gene: TRBV5-4
abundance: once
d_gene: .
CDR3nt: TGTGCCAGCAGTACAGAGGAGGGCTTAGTGAACACTGAAGCTTTCTTT
CDR3aa: CASSTEEGLVNTEAFF

j_gene: TRBJ2-1
v_gene: TRBV6-5
abundance: .
d_gene: TRBD2
CDR3nt: TGTGCCAGCTATTCAAGTAACGGGAGGGCCTATGAGCAGTTCTTC
CDR3aa: CASYSSNGRAYEQFF

j_gene: TRBJ2-5
v_gene: TRBV7-9
abundance: .
d_gene: TRBD2
CDR3nt: TGTGCCAGCAGCCCATCTAGCGGGGGCAGGGAGACCCAGTACTTC
CDR3aa: CASSPSSGGRETQYF

j_gene: TRBJ2-2
v_gene: TRBV7-9
abundance: .
d_gene: .
CDR3nt: TGTGCCAGCAGCCGACAAGGACAGCTTGGGGAGCTGTTTTTT
CDR3aa: CASSRQGQLGELFF

j_gene: TRBJ1-1
v_gene: TRBV2
abundance: .
d_gene: .
CDR3nt: TGTGCCAGCAGTGAAGCGCTCCTAGGGGGGGCTCGGTTTGCTTTCTTT
CDR3aa: CASSEALLGGARFAFF

j_gene: TRBJ2-3
v_gene: TRBV30
abundance: .
d_gene: .
CDR3nt: TGTGCCTGGAGTGTCCCGACAAGCCGCACAGATACGCAGTATTTT
CDR3aa: CAWSVPTSRTDTQYF

j_gene: TRBJ2-5
v_gene: TRBV4-1
abundance: .
d_gene: TRBD2
CDR3nt: TGCGCCAGCAGCCAAGATACGGGACTAGCGGGAGTAGAGACCCAGTACTTC
CDR3aa: CASSQDTGLAGVETQYF

j_gene: TRBJ2-7
v_gene: TRBV3-1/TRBV3-2
abundance: .
d_gene: TRBD1
CDR3nt: TGTGCCAGCAGCCAAGCCGGGACAGGCTATTTGAACGAGCAGTACTTC
CDR3aa: CASSQAGTGYLNEQYF

j_gene: TRBJ2-7
v_gene: TRBV6-5
abundance: many
d_gene: .
CDR3nt: TGTGCCAGCAGTTACGTCCGGGGTGTGACGAGGGAGCAGTACTTC
CDR3aa: CASSYVRGVTREQYF

j_gene: TRBJ2-5
v_gene: TRBV5-4
abundance: .
d_gene: .
CDR3nt: TGTGCCAGCAGCTTGGGGGGGGACGGAGGTCAAGAGACCCAGTACTTC
CDR3aa: CASSLGGDGGQETQYF

j_gene: TRBJ2-5
v_gene: TRBV19
abundance: .
d_gene: .
CDR3nt: TGTGCCAGTACTTCTAGCGAGACCCAGTACTTC
CDR3aa: CASTSSETQYF

j_gene: TRBJ2-1
v_gene: TRBV11-3
abundance: .
d_gene: TRBD1
CDR3nt: TGTGCCAGCAGCTTGGGGACAGCCCTGAGCTCCTACAATGAGCAGTTCTTC
CDR3aa: CASSLGTALSSYNEQFF

j_gene: TRBJ1-2
v_gene: TRBV2
abundance: .
d_gene: .
CDR3nt: TGTGCCAGCAGTGACAGGGTGTACTATGGCTACACCTTC
CDR3aa: CASSDRVYYGYTF

j_gene: TRBJ1-3
v_gene: TRBV11-2
abundance: .
d_gene: .
CDR3nt: TGTGCCAGCAGCTTAGGCACCGAGGGATCCTCTGGAAACACCATATATTTT
CDR3aa: CASSLGTEGSSGNTIYF

j_gene: TRBJ1-4
v_gene: TRBV7-9
abundance: .
d_gene: .
CDR3nt: TGTGCCAGCAGCACCAGGTCTGGGGAAAAACTGTTTTTT
CDR3aa: CASSTRSGEKLFF

j_gene: TRBJ1-1
v_gene: TRBV7-8
abundance: .
d_gene: TRBD1
CDR3nt: TGTGCCAGCAGCCCACTAAACGACAGGGAGGCTTTCTTT
CDR3aa: CASSPLNDREAFF

j_gene: TRBJ1-2
v_gene: TRBV11-3
abundance: .
d_gene: .
CDR3nt: TGTGCCAGCAGCTTAGAGGGGAGCGGCTACACCTTC
CDR3aa: CASSLEGSGYTF

j_gene: TRBJ1-1
v_gene: TRBV10-3
abundance: .
d_gene: .
CDR3nt: TGTGCCATCAGTGAGTACGGGCAGGAGGGCACTGAAGCTTTCTTT
CDR3aa: CAISEYGQEGTEAFF

j_gene: TRBJ2-2
v_gene: TRBV4-2
abundance: .
d_gene: TRBD2
CDR3nt: TGTGCCAGCAGCCAAGGGTCGACTAGCGGTCTAGTCGGGGAGCTGTTTTTT
CDR3aa: CASSQGSTSGLVGELFF

j_gene: TRBJ2-5
v_gene: TRBV6-2/TRBV6-3
abundance: .
d_gene: TRBD1
CDR3nt: TGTGCCAGCAGTTACCTGGAACAGGGGGCCCGGGAGACCCAGTACTTC
CDR3aa: CASSYLEQGARETQYF

j_gene: TRBJ1-5
v_gene: TRBV4-1
abundance: few
d_gene: .
CDR3nt: TGCGCCAGCAGCCAAGGACGATCAGGGGGCAATCAGCCCCAGCATTTT
CDR3aa: CASSQGRSGGNQPQHF

j_gene: TRBJ2-1
v_gene: TRBV7-2
abundance: .
d_gene: TRBD2
CDR3nt: TGTGCCAGCAGCCCACGCCGGGGCGCGGGGGGGAACAATGAGCAGTTCTTC
CDR3aa: CASSPRRGAGGNNEQFF

j_gene: TRBJ1-3
v_gene: TRBV28
abundance: .
d_gene: .
CDR3nt: TGTGCCAGCAGCCTCGCCCCAGGTTCTGGAAACACCATATATTTT
CDR3aa: CASSLAPGSGNTIYF

j_gene: TRBJ2-2
v_gene: TRBV10-1
abundance: .
d_gene: .
CDR3nt: TGCGCCAGCAGTGAGTACTTCACCGGGGAGCTGTTTTTT
CDR3aa: CASSEYFTGELFF

j_gene: TRBJ2-5
v_gene: TRBV11-2
abundance: .
d_gene: .
CDR3nt: TGTGCCAGCAGCTTAGGGAGGGTTGAGACCCAGTACTTC
CDR3aa: CASSLGRVETQYF

j_gene: TRBJ2-5
v_gene: TRBV5-1
abundance: .
d_gene: .
CDR3nt: TGCGCCAGCAGCTTCGAATCAGGGTTTGTCCAGTACTTC
CDR3aa: CASSFESGFVQYF

j_gene: TRBJ1-2
v_gene: TRBV30
abundance: .
d_gene: .
CDR3nt: TGTGCCTGGAGCCATGACAGTAACTATGGCTACACCTTC
CDR3aa: CAWSHDSNYGYTF

j_gene: TRBJ1-5
v_gene: TRBV5-6
abundance: .
d_gene: TRBD1
CDR3nt: TGTGCCAGCAGCCGTAACAGGGGTGGGGGGAATCAGCCCCAGCATTTT
CDR3aa: CASSRNRGGGNQPQHF

j_gene: TRBJ1-2
v_gene: TRBV27
abundance: few
d_gene: TRBD1
CDR3nt: TGTGCCAGCAGTTTTGGGACAGGGTCCTATGGCTACACCTTC
CDR3aa: CASSFGTGSYGYTF

j_gene: TRBJ2-1
v_gene: TRBV27
abundance: .
d_gene: .
CDR3nt: TGTGCCAGCAGTTCTCCGCGGTCGGCTAGCAGAAGGTACAATGAGCAGTTCTTC
CDR3aa: CASSSPRSASRRYNEQFF